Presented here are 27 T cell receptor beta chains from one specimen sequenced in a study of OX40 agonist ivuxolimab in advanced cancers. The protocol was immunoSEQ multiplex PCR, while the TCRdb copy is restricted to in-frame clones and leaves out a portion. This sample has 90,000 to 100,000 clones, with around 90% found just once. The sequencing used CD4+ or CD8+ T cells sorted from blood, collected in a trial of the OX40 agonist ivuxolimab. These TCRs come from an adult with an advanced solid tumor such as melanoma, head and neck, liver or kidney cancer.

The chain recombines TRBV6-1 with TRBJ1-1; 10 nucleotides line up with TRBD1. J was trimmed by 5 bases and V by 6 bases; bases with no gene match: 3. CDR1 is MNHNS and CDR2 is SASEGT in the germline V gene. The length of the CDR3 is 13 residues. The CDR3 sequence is CASRGTGVTEAFF. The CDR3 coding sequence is TGTGCCAGCAGGGGGACAGGGGTTACTGAAGCTTTCTTT.

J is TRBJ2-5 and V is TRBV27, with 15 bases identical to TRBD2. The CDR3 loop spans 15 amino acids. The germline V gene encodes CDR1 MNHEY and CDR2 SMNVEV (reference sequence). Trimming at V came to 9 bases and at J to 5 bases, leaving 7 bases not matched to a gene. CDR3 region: CASSFGTSGRETQYF. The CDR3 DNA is TGTGCCAGTTCTTTCGGGACTAGCGGGAGGGAGACCCAGTACTTC.

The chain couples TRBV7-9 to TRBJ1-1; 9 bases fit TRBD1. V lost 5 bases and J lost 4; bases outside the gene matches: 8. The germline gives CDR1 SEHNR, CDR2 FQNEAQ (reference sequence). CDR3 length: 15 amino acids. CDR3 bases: TGTGCCAGCAGCCACGACAGGGGGTTCGGCACTGAAGCTTTCTTT. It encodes CASSHDRGFGTEAFF.

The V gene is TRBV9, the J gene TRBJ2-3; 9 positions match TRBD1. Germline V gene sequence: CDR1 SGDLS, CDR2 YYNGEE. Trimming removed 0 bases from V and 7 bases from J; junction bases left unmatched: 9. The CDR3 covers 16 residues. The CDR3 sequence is CASSVAIGTGTYTQYF. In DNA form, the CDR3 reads TGTGCCAGCAGCGTAGCGATTGGGACAGGGACTTATACGCAGTATTTT.

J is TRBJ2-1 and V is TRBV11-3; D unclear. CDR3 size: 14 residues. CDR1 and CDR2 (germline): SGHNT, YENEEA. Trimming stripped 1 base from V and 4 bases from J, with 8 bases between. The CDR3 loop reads CASSLGQNYNEQFF. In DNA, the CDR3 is TGTGCCAGCAGCTTAGGGCAGAATTACAATGAGCAGTTCTTC.

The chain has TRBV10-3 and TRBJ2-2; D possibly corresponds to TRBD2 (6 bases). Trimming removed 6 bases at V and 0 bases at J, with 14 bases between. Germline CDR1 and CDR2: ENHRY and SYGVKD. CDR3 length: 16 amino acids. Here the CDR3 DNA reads TGTGCCATCAGGGGGGTTTTAGCGGCGAACACCGGGGAGCTGTTTTTT. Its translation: CAIRGVLAANTGELFF.

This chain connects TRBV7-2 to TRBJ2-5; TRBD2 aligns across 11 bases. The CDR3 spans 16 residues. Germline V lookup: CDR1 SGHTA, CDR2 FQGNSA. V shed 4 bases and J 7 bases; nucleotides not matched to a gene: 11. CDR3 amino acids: CASSSGTSGRLGTQYF. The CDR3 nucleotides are TGTGCCAGCAGCTCCGGGACTAGCGGAAGATTGGGGACCCAGTACTTC.

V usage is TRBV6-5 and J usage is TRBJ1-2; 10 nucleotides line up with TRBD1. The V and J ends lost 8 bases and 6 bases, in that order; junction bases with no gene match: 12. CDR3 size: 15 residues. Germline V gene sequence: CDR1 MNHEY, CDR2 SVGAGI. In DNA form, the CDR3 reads TGTGCCAGCTGTATAGCCGGGACAGGGGAACATGGCTACACCTTC. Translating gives CASCIAGTGEHGYTF.

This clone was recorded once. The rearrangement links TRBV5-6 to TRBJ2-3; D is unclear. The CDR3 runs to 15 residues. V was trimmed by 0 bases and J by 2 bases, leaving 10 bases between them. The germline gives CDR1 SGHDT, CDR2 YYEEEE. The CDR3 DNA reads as TGTGCCAGCAGCTTGGGCCAGACTGTCACAGATACGCAGTATTTT. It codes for CASSLGQTVTDTQYF.

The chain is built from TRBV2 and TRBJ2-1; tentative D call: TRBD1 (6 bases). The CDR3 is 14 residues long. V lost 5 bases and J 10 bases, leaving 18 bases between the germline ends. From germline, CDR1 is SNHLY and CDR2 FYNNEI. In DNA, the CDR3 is TGTGCCAGCAGTATAAACAGGGAGTATGGCGAGCAGTTCTTC. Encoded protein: CASSINREYGEQFF.

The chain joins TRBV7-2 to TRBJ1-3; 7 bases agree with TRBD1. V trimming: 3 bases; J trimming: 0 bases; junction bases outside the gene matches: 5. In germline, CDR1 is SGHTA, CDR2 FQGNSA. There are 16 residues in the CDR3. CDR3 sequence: CASSFLQGTSGNTIYF. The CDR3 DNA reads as TGTGCCAGCAGCTTTTTACAGGGGACCTCTGGAAACACCATATATTTT.

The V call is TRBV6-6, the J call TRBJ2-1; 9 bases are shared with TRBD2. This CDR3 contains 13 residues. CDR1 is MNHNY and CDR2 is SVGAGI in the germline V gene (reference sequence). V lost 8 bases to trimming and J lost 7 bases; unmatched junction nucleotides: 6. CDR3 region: CASLSGSGNEQFF. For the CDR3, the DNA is TGTGCCAGCCTTAGCGGGAGCGGTAATGAGCAGTTCTTC.

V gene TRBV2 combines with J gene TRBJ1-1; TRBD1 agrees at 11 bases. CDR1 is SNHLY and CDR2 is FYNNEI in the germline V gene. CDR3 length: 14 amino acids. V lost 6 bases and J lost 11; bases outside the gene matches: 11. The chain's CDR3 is CASRPPGTGGVAFF. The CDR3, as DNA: TGTGCCAGCAGGCCCCCCGGGACAGGGGGAGTGGCTTTCTTT.

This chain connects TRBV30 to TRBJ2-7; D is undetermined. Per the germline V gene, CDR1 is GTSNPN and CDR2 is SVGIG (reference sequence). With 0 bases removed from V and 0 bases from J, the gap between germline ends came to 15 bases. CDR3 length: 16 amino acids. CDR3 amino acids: CAWSVNTYPSSYEQYF. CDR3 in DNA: TGTGCCTGGAGTGTAAATACCTACCCCAGCTCCTACGAGCAGTACTTC.

The CDR3 spells CAWRLGLARNEQFF. As DNA, the CDR3 is TGTGCCTGGAGGTTAGGACTAGCCCGCAATGAGCAGTTCTTC. The genes are TRBV30 and TRBJ2-1; 8 bases agree with TRBD2. The germline V gene has CDR1 GTSNPN and CDR2 SVGIG (reference sequence). The CDR3 loop spans 14 amino acids. The ends lost 3 bases at V and 6 bases at J; junction bases unmatched: 7.

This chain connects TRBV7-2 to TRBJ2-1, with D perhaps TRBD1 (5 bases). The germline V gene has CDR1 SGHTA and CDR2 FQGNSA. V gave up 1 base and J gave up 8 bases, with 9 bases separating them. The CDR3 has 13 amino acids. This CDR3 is CASSLGWGHEQFF. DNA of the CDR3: TGTGCCAGCAGCTTAGGTTGGGGCCATGAGCAGTTCTTC.

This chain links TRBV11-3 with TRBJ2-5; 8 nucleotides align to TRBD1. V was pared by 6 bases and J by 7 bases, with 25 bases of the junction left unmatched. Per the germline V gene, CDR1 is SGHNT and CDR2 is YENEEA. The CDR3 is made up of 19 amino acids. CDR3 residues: CASSPQFSTGVALIGTQYF. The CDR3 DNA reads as TGTGCCAGCAGTCCACAGTTTTCGACAGGGGTGGCCTTGATTGGGACCCAGTACTTC.

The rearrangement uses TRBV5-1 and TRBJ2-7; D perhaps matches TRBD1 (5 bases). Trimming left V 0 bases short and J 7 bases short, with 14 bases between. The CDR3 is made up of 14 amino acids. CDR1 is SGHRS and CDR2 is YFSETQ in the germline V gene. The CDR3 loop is CASSLGGRVEEQYF. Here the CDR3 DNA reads TGCGCCAGCAGCTTGGGGGGCAGGGTGGAAGAGCAGTACTTC.

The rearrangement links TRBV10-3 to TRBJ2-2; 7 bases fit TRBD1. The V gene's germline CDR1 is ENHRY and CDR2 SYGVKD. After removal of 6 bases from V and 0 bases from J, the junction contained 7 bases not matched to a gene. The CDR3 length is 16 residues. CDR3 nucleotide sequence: TGTGCCATCAGGACAGGGCATGGCGCGAACACCGGGGAGCTGTTTTTT. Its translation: CAIRTGHGANTGELFF.

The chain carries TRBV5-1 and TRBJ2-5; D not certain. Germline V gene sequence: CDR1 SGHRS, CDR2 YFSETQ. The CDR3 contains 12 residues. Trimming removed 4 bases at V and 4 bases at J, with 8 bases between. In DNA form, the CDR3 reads TGCGCCAGCAGCCTAGATCGAGAGACCCAGTACTTC. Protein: CASSLDRETQYF.

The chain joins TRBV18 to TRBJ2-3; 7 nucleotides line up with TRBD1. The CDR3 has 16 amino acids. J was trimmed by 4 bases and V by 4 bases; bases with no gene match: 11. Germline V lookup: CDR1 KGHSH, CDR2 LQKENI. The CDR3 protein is CASSLPTGFIPDTQYF. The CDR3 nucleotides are TGTGCCAGCTCACTCCCGACAGGGTTCATCCCAGATACGCAGTATTTT.

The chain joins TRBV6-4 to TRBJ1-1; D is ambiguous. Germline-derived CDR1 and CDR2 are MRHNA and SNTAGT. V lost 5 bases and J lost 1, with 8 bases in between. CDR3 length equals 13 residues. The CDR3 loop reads CASSQQQNTEAFF. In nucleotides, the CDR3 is TGTGCCAGCAGTCAACAACAGAACACTGAAGCTTTCTTT.

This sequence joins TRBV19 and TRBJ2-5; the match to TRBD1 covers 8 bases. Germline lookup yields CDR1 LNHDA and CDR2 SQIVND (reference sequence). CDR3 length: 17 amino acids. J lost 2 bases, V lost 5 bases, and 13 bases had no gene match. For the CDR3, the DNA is TGTGCCAGTAGTCAACGCCTCCTTGGACAGGGACAAGAGACCCAGTACTTC. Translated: CASSQRLLGQGQETQYF.

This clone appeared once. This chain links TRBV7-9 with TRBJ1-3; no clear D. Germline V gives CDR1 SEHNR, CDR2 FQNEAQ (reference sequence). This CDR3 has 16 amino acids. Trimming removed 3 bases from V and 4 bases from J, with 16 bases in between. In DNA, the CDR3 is TGTGCCAGCAGCTTCAGGTCCGGGAACTCGGGAAACACCATATATTTT. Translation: CASSFRSGNSGNTIYF.

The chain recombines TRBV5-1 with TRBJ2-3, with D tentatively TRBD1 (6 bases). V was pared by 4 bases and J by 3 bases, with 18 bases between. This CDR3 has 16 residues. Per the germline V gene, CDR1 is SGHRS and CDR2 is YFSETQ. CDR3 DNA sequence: TGCGCCAGCAGCACGGTGGGGGCGCTGGGGACAGATACGCAGTATTTT. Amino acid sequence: CASSTVGALGTDTQYF.

The CDR3 sequence: CASSYRDRGISSYEQYF. CDR3 coding DNA: TGTGCCAGCAGTTACCGGGACAGGGGGATCTCATCCTACGAGCAGTACTTC. This chain uses TRBV2 with TRBJ2-7, with 11 nucleotides matching TRBD1. V dropped 5 bases and J dropped 1; count of bases not matched to a gene: 10. The CDR3 consists of 17 residues. The V gene's germline CDR1 is SNHLY and CDR2 FYNNEI. The full variable domain, in which reference TRBV2 and TRBJ2-7 provide the parts outside the CDR3, is EPEVTQTPSHQVTQMGQEVILRCVPISNHLYFYWYRQILGQKVEFLVSFYNNEISEKSEIFDDQFSVERPDGSNFTLKIRSTKLEDSAMYFCASSYRDRGISSYEQYFGPGTRLTVT.

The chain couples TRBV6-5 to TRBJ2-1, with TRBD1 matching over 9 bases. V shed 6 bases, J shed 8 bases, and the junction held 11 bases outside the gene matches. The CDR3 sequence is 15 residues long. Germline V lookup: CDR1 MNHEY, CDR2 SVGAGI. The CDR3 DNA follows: TGTGCCAGCAGCCGAGCCGGGACAGGGAGCGATGAGCAGTTCTTC. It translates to CASSRAGTGSDEQFF.